This entry lists 24 T cell receptor beta chains sequenced from one sample in a study of T cell responses to AZD1222 COVID-19 vaccine. Assay used: immunoSEQ multiplex PCR; TCRdb lists only in-frame clones, some missing. The table shows approximately 300,000 clones, with 90% to 95% occurring only once. Sequencing used peripheral blood, obtained 28 days after the second AZD1222 dose. The receptors were gathered from an adult who received the AZD1222 COVID-19 vaccine.

The chain links TRBV7-2 to TRBJ1-6; D remains unclear. Germline V gene lookup returns CDR1 SGHTA and CDR2 FQGNSA. Trimming removed 4 bases at V and 6 bases at J, with 13 bases between. CDR3 length equals 15 residues. This CDR3 is CASSSRNLVNSPLHF. The CDR3 DNA follows: TGTGCCAGCAGCTCCAGGAACCTAGTTAATTCACCCCTCCACTTT.

Notes on this clone: Distinct nucleotide sequences in the sample also encode this CDR3. The rearrangement links TRBV28 to TRBJ1-3, with D possibly matching TRBD1 (5 bases). Per the germline V gene, CDR1 is MDHEN and CDR2 is SYDVKM. This CDR3 contains 15 residues. Trimming removed 7 bases at V and 0 bases at J, with 13 bases between. DNA of the CDR3: TGTGCCAGCACCTTGGGGGGTTACTCTGGAAACACCATATATTTT. It encodes CASTLGGYSGNTIYF.

The V gene is TRBV28, the J gene TRBJ1-4; D remains unclear. V was cut by 6 bases and J by 0 bases, with 11 bases left in between. Per the germline V gene, CDR1 is MDHEN and CDR2 is SYDVKM. The CDR3 is made up of 15 amino acids. The CDR3 bases are TGTGCCAGCAGCCGACACGAAGCAACTAATGAAAAACTGTTTTTT. The encoded protein is CASSRHEATNEKLFF.

V usage is TRBV18 and J usage is TRBJ1-5; D perhaps matches TRBD1 (5 bases). Trimming removed 5 bases at V and 5 bases at J, with 10 bases between. This CDR3 is 13 amino acids long. Germline-derived CDR1 and CDR2 are KGHSH and LQKENI. CDR3 coding DNA: TGTGCCAGCTCAGTGGTCAGGGATCAGCCCCAGCATTTT. Translation: CASSVVRDQPQHF.

This clone was seen once. The chain is built from TRBV5-4 and TRBJ2-2, with 8 nucleotides matching TRBD1. CDR1 and CDR2 from the germline V gene are SGHNT and YYREEE (reference sequence). This CDR3 region has 15 residues. The V segment lost 2 bases and the J segment 5 bases; nucleotides outside the gene matches: 5. CDR3 amino acids: CASSFPGGGTGELFF. For the CDR3, the DNA is TGTGCCAGCAGCTTTCCAGGGGGCGGTACCGGGGAGCTGTTTTTT.

The chain links TRBV15 to TRBJ2-5; 9 nucleotides line up with TRBD1. CDR3 length: 16 amino acids. Trimming cost V 0 bases and J 7 bases; bases outside gene matches: 9. Per the germline V gene, CDR1 is LNHNV and CDR2 is YYDKDF (reference sequence). The DNA for the CDR3 is TGTGCCACCAGCAGAGACCGGGACAGGGCCCTTGCGACCCAGTACTTC. Protein product: CATSRDRDRALATQYF.

The chain links TRBV25-1 to TRBJ1-6; no definite D call. This CDR3 comprises 14 residues. V was shortened by 3 bases and J by 10 bases, with 13 bases between the two germline ends. The germline V gene has CDR1 MGHDK and CDR2 SYGVNS. CDR3 nucleotides: TGTGCCAGCAGTGATTGGCCCACGGGATCACCCCTCCACTTT. It specifies CASSDWPTGSPLHF.

CDR3: CATSAPGSYEQYF. For the CDR3, the DNA is TGTGCCACCAGTGCACCAGGCTCCTACGAGCAGTACTTC. The chain is built from TRBV24-1 and TRBJ2-7; D is unresolved. The germline V and J ends were trimmed by 5 bases and 0 bases, with 7 bases remaining between them. CDR1 KGHDR and CDR2 SFDVKD come from the germline V gene. The CDR3 runs 13 residues.

Comments on this clone: Other DNA sequences of this sample code for an identical CDR3. The chain couples TRBV27 to TRBJ2-2, with D possibly TRBD1 on 6 matching bases. CDR3 length equals 15 residues. V dropped 0 bases and J dropped 5 bases, with 10 bases sitting between them. Per germline, CDR1 MNHEY and CDR2 SMNVEV (reference sequence). CDR3 sequence (DNA): TGTGCCAGCAGTTTATCACAGGGCGGGACCGGGGAGCTGTTTTTT. It codes for CASSLSQGGTGELFF.

The chain links TRBV3-1 (or the pseudogene TRBV3-2) to TRBJ2-7; 7 nucleotides line up with TRBD1. Germline CDR1 LGHDT, CDR2 YNNKEL (reference sequence). The CDR3 is 15 amino acids. V shed 4 bases and J 7 bases; nucleotides not matched to a gene: 13. The CDR3 here is CASSPIGGQSFEQYF. The CDR3 coding sequence is TGTGCCAGCAGCCCGATAGGGGGACAGTCCTTTGAGCAGTACTTC.

The chain employs TRBV6-1 and TRBJ1-1, with 7 bases matching TRBD1. The trim removed 0 bases at V and 10 bases at J, leaving 5 bases unmatched. The CDR3 has 13 residues. Per the germline V gene, CDR1 is MNHNS and CDR2 is SASEGT. CDR3 region: CASSEAPAGGAFF. As DNA, the CDR3 is TGTGCCAGCAGTGAAGCGCCGGCAGGGGGAGCTTTCTTT.

V usage is TRBV5-1 and J usage is TRBJ1-2; D ambiguous. Germline V lookup: CDR1 SGHRS, CDR2 YFSETQ. CDR3 length equals 13 residues. Deletions cut 2 bases from V and 0 bases from J, with 5 bases between. The CDR3, as DNA: TGCGCCAGCAGCTTTTCGTCTAACTATGGCTACACCTTC. Its translation is CASSFSSNYGYTF.

V and J are TRBV19 and TRBJ1-2; TRBD1 matches at 7 bases. CDR3 length: 12 amino acids. Germline lookup yields CDR1 LNHDA and CDR2 SQIVND (reference sequence). V lost 7 bases and J lost 8; bases outside the gene matches: 7. CDR3 region: CASTHRGPGYTF. Here the CDR3 DNA reads TGTGCCAGTACCCATAGGGGGCCGGGCTACACCTTC.

The CDR3 sequence: CASSSPSTRAYEQYF. For the CDR3, the DNA is TGTGCCAGCAGTTCCCCATCAACACGGGCCTACGAGCAGTACTTC. This chain links TRBV28 with TRBJ2-7; D not resolved. CDR1 MDHEN and CDR2 SYDVKM come from the germline V gene. With 4 bases removed from V and 2 bases from J, the gap between germline ends came to 15 bases. This CDR3 is built from 15 residues.

The chain recombines TRBV4-3 with TRBJ1-1, with a tentative D call TRBD1 (5 bases). CDR3 size: 17 residues. The germline gives CDR1 LGHNA, CDR2 YSLEER. The V end lost 1 base, the J end lost 0 bases, and 15 bases lay between the germline ends. CDR3 region: CASSQAGGGRMNTEAFF. The CDR3, as DNA: TGCGCCAGCAGCCAAGCGGGGGGAGGGCGCATGAACACTGAAGCTTTCTTT.

The chain couples TRBV7-2 to TRBJ1-5; D perhaps matches TRBD1 (6 bases). The CDR3 is 15 amino acids. V was pared by 5 bases and J by 7 bases, with 18 bases between. Germline loops: CDR1 SGHTA, CDR2 FQGNSA. The CDR3 here is CASSPQGQSGQPQHF. In DNA form, the CDR3 reads TGTGCCAGCAGCCCCCAGGGGCAGTCGGGACAGCCCCAGCATTTT. The whole variable domain, filled in from reference TRBV7-2 and TRBJ1-5, reads GAGVSQSPSNKVTEKGKDVELRCDPISGHTALYWYRQSLGQGLEFLIYFQGNSAPDKSGLPSDRFSAERTGGSVSTLTIQRTQQEDSAVYLCASSPQGQSGQPQHFGDGTRLSIL.

This rearrangement joins TRBV7-4 to TRBJ1-1; 8 bases agree with TRBD1. V gave up 3 bases and J gave up 2 bases; unmatched junction bases: 5. This CDR3 has 15 residues. Germline lookup yields CDR1 SGHVT and CDR2 SQSDAQ. CDR3 sequence: CASSLRGTGNTEAFF. The CDR3 DNA sequence: TGTGCCAGCAGCTTGCGGGGGACAGGTAACACTGAAGCTTTCTTT.

V gene TRBV6-5 combines with J gene TRBJ1-1; no reliable D call. Germline assignment: CDR1 MNHEY and CDR2 SVGAGI. V was cut by 10 bases and J by 1 base, with 16 bases left in between. The CDR3 is made up of 14 amino acids. The CDR3 sequence is CATKTGSSNTEAFF. The CDR3 DNA sequence: TGTGCCACCAAGACCGGGAGCTCGAACACTGAAGCTTTCTTT.

This chain uses TRBV28 with TRBJ1-2; D possibly corresponds to TRBD1 (6 bases). Germline assignment: CDR1 MDHEN and CDR2 SYDVKM. This CDR3 has 17 amino acids. The V end was cut by 2 bases, the J end by 4 bases, with 20 bases between. The CDR3 reads CASSLRGHPKVGYGYTF. CDR3 in DNA: TGTGCCAGCAGTTTAAGGGGACATCCCAAGGTCGGCTATGGCTACACCTTC.

This CDR3 is CASSQGLSGANVLTF. The DNA of the CDR3 is TGCGCCAGCAGCCAGGGGCTCTCTGGGGCCAACGTCCTGACTTTC. The chain joins TRBV4-1 to TRBJ2-6; D might be TRBD1 (5 bases). The CDR3 sequence is 15 residues long. Germline V gene data show CDR1 as MGHRA and CDR2 as YSYEKL. Trimming removed 3 bases at V and 0 bases at J, with 6 bases between.

This rearrangement joins TRBV28 to TRBJ1-4; TRBD1 might be the D (5 bases). The CDR3 is 12 amino acids. V dropped 4 bases and J dropped 7 bases, with 7 bases sitting between them. CDR1 is MDHEN and CDR2 is SYDVKM in the germline V gene. CDR3 amino acids: CASSWGGEKLFF. In DNA, the CDR3 is TGTGCCAGCAGTTGGGGGGGTGAAAAACTGTTTTTT.

The chain recombines TRBV7-9 with TRBJ1-2; 7 bases match TRBD1. The CDR3 extends over 12 amino acids. Germline CDR1 and CDR2: SEHNR and FQNEAQ (reference sequence). The junction had 2 bases not matched to a gene; V was cut back by 2 bases and J by 8 bases. CDR3 sequence reads: CASSLRGHGYTF. The CDR3 DNA reads TGTGCCAGCAGCTTAAGGGGGCACGGCTACACCTTC.

This chain joins TRBV28 and TRBJ1-5; 9 positions agree with TRBD1. Unmatched junction bases numbered 9, after V lost 5 bases and J lost 7 bases. The CDR3 runs 15 residues. Germline V CDR1 and CDR2: MDHEN, SYDVKM. CDR3 sequence: CASSGDREYRQPQHF. As DNA, the CDR3 is TGTGCCAGCAGTGGGGACAGGGAGTATCGGCAGCCCCAGCATTTT.

This clone was detected once. V gene TRBV5-1 combines with J gene TRBJ2-1; D possibly corresponds to TRBD2 (7 bases). The CDR3 extends over 16 amino acids. Germline values: CDR1 SGHRS, CDR2 YFSETQ. Trimming took 0 bases from V and 4 from J, leaving 14 bases between them. CDR3 in amino acids: CASSLAAGAGYNEQFF. CDR3 bases: TGCGCCAGCAGCTTGGCGGCGGGGGCCGGATACAATGAGCAGTTCTTC.